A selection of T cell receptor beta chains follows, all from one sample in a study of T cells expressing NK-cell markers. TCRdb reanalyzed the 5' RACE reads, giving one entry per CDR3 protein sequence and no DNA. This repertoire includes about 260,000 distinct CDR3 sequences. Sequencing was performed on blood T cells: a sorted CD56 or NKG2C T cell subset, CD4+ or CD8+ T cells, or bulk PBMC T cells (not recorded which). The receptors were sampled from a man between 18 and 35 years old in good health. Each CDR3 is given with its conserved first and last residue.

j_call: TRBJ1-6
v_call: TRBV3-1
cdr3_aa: CASSQEGGRNSPLHF

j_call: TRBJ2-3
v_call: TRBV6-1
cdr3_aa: CASSTYSSTDTQYF

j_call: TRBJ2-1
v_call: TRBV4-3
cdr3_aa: CASSQEARREQFF

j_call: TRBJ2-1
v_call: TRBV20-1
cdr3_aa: CSASPPPGLAGSSYNEQFF

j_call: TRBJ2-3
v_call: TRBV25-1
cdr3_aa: CASSEWGGSGRNTDTQYF

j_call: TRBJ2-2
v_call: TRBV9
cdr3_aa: CASSVAGSNTGELFF

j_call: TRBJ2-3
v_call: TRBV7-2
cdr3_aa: CALGKRQTTDTQYF

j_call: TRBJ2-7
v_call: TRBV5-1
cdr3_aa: CASSWGLAGRSYEQYF

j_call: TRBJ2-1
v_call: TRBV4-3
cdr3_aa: CASSQGWASGKYYNEQFF

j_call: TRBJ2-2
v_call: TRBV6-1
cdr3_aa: CAARPNDLNTGELFF

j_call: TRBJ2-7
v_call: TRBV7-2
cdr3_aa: CASSLAGVNYEQYF

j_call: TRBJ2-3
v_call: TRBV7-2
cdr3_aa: CASSLAGGGTHTQYF

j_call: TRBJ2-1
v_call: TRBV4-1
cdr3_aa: CASSQTGTAIYNEQFF

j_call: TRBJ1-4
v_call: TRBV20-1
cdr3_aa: CRADSSEKLFF

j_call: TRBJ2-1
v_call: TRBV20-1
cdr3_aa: CSAGEGQGTSYNEQFF

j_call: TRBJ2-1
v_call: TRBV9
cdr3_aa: CASSATVSSYNEQFF

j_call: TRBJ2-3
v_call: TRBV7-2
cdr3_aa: CASTPARDTQYF

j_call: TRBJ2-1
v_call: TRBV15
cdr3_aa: CATSRVSVSYNEQFF

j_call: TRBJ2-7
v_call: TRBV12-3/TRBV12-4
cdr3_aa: CASSLVGHEQYF

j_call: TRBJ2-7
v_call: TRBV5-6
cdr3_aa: CASSGGGGFYEQYF

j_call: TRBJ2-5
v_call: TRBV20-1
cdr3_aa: CSARGGVPQETQYF

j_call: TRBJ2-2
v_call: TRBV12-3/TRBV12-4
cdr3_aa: CASRDSNTGELFF

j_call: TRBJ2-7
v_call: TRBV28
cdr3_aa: CASSLSVGVYEQYF

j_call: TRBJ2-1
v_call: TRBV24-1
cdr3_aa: CATSDFRDRGGEQFF

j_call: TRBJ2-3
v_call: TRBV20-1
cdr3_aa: CSAKTSASTDTQYF

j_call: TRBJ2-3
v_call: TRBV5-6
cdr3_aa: CASSLVAARTAVSPTDTQYF

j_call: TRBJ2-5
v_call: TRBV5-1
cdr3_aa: CASSLRWEEETQYF

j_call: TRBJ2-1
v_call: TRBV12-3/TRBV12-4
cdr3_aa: CASSLGTPKYNEQFF

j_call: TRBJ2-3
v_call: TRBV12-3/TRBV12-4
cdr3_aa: CASSLNSGRARPDTQYF

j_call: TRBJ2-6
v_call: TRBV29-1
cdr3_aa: CSVGTGGSGANVLTF

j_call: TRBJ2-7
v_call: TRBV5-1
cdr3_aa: CASSSGTSGGTYEQYF

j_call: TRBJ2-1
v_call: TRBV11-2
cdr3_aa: CASSSPPGSRRDHNEQFF

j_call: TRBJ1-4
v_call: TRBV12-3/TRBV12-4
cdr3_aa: CASRIRHNEKLFF

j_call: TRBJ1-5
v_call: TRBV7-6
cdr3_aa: CASSTQQGMGQPQHF

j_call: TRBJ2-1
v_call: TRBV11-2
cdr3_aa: CASSLVRGSLLNEQFF

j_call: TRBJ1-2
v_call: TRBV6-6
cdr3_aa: CASSGGLGYGYTF

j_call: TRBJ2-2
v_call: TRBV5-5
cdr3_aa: CASSAPVLATQYTGELFF

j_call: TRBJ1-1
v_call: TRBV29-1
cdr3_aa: CSVGGGLADTEAFF

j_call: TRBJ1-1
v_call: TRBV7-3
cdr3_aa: CASSRQANTEAFF

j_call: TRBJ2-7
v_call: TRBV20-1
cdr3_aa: CSASGLSSGSSYEQYF

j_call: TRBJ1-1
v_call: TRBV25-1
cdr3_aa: CASSDSQTRTAEAFF

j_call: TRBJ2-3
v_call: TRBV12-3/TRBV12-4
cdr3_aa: CASSSRGHTQYF

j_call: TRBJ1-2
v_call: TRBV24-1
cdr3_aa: CATSDSPGGDYGYTF

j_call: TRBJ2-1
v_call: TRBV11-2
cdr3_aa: CASSPSGRRAQFF

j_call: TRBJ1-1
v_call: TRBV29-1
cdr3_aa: CSVLDPGGHRTEAFF

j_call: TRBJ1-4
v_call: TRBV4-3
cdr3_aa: CASSPPGESEKLFF

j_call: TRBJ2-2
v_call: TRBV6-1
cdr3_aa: CASITDPWTGELFF

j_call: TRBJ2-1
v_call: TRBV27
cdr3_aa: CASSPRDAHDEQFF

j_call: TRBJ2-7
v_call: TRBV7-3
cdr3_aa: CASSIRSASGRTYEQYF

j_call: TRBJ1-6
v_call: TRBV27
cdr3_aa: CASSLWQGKSSPLHF

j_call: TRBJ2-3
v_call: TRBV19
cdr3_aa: CASSIAQGNVADTQYF

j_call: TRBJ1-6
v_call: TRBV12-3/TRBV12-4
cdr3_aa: CASSLDQRNSPLHF

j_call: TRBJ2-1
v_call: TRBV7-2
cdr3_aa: CASTPSAEQFF

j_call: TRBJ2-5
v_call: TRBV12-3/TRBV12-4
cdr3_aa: CASSYSIETQYF

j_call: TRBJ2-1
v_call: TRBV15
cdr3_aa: CATSRDPINNEQFF